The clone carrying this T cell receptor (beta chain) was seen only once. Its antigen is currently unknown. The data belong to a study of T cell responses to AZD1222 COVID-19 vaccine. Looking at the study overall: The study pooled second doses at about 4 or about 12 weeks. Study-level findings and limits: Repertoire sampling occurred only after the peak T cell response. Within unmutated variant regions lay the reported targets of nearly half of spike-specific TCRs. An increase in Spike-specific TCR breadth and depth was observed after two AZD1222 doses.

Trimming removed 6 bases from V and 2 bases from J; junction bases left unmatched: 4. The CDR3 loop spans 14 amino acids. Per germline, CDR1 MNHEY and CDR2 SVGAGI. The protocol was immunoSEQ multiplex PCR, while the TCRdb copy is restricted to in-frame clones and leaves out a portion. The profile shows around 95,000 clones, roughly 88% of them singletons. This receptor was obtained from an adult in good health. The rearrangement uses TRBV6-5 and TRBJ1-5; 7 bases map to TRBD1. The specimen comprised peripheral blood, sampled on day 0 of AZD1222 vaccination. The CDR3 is CASSDQGGNQPQHF. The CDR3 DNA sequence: TGTGCCAGCAGCGACCAGGGGGGCAATCAGCCCCAGCATTTT.